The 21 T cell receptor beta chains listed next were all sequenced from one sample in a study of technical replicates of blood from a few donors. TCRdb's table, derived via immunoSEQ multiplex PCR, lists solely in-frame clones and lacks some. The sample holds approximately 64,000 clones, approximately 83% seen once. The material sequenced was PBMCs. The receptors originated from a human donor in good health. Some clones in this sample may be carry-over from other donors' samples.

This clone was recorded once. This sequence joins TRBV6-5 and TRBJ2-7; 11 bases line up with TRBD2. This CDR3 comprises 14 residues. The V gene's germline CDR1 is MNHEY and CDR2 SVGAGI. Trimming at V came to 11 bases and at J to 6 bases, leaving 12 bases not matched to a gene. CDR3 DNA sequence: TGTGCCGTCCGGGGTAGCGGGGGGGATTCCGAGCAGTACTTC. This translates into CAVRGSGGDSEQYF.

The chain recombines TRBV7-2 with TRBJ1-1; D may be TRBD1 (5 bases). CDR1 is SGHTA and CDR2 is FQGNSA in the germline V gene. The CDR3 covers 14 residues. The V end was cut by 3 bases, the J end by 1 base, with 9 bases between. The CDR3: CASSFQGGNTEAFF. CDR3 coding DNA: TGTGCCAGCAGCTTTCAGGGTGGGAACACTGAAGCTTTCTTT.

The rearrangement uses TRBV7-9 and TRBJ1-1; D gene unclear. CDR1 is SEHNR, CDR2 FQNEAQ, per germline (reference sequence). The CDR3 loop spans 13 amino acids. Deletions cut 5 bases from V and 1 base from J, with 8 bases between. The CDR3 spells CASSPYENTEAFF. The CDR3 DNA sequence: TGTGCCAGCAGCCCCTATGAGAACACTGAAGCTTTCTTT.

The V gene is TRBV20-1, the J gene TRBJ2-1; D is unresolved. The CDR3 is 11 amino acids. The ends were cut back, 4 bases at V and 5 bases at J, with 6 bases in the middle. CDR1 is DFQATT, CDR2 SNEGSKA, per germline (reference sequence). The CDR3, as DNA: TGCAGTGCTACGGGTAACAATGAGCAGTTCTTC. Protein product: CSATGNNEQFF.

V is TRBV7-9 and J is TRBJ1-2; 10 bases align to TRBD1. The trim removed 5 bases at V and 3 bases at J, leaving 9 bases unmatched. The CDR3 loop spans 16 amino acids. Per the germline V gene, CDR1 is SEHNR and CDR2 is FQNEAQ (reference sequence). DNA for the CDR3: TGTGCCAGCAGCGACTTGACAGGGGGCTGGGACTATGGCTACACCTTC. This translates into CASSDLTGGWDYGYTF.

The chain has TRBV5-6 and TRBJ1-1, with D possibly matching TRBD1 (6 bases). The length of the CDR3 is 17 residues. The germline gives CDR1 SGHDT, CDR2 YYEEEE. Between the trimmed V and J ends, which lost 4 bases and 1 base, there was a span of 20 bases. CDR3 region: CASSTDRYPRANTEAFF. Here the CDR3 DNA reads TGTGCCAGCAGCACGGACAGATACCCGCGGGCGAACACTGAAGCTTTCTTT.

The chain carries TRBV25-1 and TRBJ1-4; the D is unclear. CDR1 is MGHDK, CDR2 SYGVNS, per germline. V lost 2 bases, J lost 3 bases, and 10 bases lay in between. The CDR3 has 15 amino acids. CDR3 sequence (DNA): TGTGCCAGCAGTGAACTGATCGGGGCTAATGAAAAACTGTTTTTT. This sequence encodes CASSELIGANEKLFF.

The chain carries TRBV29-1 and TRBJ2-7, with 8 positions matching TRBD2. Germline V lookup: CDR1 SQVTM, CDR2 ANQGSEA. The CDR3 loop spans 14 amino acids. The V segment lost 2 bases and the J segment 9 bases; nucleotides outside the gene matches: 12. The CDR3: CSVETLAGGGGQYF. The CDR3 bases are TGCAGCGTTGAAACGCTAGCGGGCGGGGGAGGGCAGTACTTC.

The CDR3 DNA reads as TGTGCCAGCGGCCGGGGGTTCCTCTACGAGCAGTACTTC. This translates into CASGRGFLYEQYF. This chain links TRBV19 with TRBJ2-7; a possible D gene is TRBD2 (6 bases). Germline CDR1 is LNHDA and CDR2 is SQIVND (reference sequence). The V end lost 9 bases, the J end lost 3 bases, and 15 bases lay between the germline ends. The CDR3 is made up of 13 amino acids.

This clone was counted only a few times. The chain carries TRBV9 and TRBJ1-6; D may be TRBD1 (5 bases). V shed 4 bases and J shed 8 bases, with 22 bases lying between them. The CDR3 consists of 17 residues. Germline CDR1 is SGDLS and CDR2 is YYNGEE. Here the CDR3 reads CASSPRQGLSAYSPLHF. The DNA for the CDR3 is TGTGCCAGCAGCCCCCGGCAGGGCTTAAGCGCCTATTCACCCCTCCACTTT.

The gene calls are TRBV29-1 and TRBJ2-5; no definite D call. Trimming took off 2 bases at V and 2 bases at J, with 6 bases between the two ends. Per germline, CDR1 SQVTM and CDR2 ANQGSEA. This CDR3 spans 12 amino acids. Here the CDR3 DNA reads TGCAGCGTTGAAAGTAGTCAAGAGACCCAGTACTTC. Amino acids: CSVESSQETQYF.

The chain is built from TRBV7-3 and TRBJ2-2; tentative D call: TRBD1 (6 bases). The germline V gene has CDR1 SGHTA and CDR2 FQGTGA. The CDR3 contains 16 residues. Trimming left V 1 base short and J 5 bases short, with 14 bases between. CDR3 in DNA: TGTGCCAGCAGCTTAAACCCAGGCAGGGGAACCGGGGAGCTGTTTTTT. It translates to CASSLNPGRGTGELFF.

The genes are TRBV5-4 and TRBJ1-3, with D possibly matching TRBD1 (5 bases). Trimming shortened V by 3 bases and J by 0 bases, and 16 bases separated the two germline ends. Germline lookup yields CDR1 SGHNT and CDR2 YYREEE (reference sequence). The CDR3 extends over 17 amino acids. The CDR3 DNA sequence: TGTGCCAGCAGCTCCCTCGGAGCGGGGCCCTCTGGAAACACCATATATTTT. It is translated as CASSSLGAGPSGNTIYF.

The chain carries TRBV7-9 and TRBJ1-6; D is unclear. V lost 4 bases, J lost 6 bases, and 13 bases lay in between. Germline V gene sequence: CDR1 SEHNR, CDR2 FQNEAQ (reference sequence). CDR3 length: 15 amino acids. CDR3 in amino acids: CASSSGRAGNSPLHF. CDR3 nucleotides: TGTGCCAGCAGCTCCGGGAGGGCGGGTAATTCACCCCTCCACTTT.

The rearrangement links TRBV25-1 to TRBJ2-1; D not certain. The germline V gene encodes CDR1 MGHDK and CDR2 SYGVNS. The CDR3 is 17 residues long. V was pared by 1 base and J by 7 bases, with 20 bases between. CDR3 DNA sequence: TGTGCCAGCAGTGAATGTAGGCGACCCCCAGGTGGAAATGAGCAGTTCTTC. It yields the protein CASSECRRPPGGNEQFF.

DNA for the CDR3: TGTGCCAGCAGCGCCCCGACAGGGATCGGGGAGGAAAAACTGTTTTTT. Amino acid sequence: CASSAPTGIGEEKLFF. The chain links TRBV9 to TRBJ1-4; 7 positions agree with TRBD1. Germline CDR1 reads SGDLS; CDR2 reads YYNGEE. CDR3 length equals 16 residues. Trimming removed 3 bases from V and 8 bases from J; junction bases left unmatched: 13.

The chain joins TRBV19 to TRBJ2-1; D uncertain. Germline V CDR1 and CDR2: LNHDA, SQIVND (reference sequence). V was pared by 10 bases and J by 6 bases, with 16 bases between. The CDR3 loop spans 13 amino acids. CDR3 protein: CATQPGGLNEQFF. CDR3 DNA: TGTGCCACCCAACCGGGTGGCCTCAATGAGCAGTTCTTC.

This chain's CDR3 is CASSPDRVSYGYTF. In nucleotides, the CDR3 is TGTGCCAGCAGCCCTGACAGGGTGAGCTATGGCTACACCTTC. V is TRBV5-4 and J is TRBJ1-2; 7 nucleotides match TRBD1. The V gene's germline CDR1 is SGHNT and CDR2 YYREEE (reference sequence). This CDR3 has 14 residues. The junction had 7 bases not matched to a gene; V was cut back by 4 bases and J by 4 bases. The full variable domain, completed using reference TRBV5-4 and TRBJ1-2, is ETGVTQSPTHLIKTRGQQVTLRCSSQSGHNTVSWYQQALGQGPQFIFQYYREEENGRGNFPPRFSGLQFPNYSSELNVNALELDDSALYLCASSPDRVSYGYTFGSGTRLTVV.

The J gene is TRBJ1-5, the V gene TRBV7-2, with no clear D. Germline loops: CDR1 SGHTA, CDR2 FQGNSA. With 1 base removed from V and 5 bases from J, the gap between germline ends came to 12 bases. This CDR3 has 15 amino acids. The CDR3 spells CASSLVSQIDQPQHF. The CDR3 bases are TGTGCCAGCAGCTTAGTGTCTCAGATCGATCAGCCCCAGCATTTT.

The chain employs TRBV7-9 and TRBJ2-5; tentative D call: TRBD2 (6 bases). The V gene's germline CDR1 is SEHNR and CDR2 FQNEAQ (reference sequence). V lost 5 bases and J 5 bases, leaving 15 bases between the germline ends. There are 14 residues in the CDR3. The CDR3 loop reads CASSRLGAGETQYF. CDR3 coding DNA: TGTGCCAGCAGCCGACTAGGGGCCGGGGAGACCCAGTACTTC.

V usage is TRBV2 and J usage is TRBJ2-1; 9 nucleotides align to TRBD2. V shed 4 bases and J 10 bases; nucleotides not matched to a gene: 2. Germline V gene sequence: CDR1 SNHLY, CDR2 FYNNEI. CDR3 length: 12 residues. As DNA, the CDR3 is TGTGCCAGCAGTGGGAGCGGGAGGGAGCAGTTCTTC. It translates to CASSGSGREQFF.